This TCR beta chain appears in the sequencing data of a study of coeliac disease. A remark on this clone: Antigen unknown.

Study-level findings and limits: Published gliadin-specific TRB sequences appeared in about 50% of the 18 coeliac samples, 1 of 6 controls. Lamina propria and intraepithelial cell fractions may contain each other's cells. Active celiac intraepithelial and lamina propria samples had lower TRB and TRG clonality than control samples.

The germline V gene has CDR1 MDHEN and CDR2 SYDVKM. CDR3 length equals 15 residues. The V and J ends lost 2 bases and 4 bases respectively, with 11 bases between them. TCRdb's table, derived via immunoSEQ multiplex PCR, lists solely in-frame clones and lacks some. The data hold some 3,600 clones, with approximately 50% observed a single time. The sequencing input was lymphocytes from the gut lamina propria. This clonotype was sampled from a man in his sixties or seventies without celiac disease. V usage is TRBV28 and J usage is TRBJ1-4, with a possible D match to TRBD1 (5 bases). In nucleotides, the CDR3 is TGTGCCAGCAGTTTACGGACACGCTATAATGAAAAACTGTTTTTT. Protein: CASSLRTRYNEKLFF.